These T cell receptor beta chains were read from a single sample in a study of regulatory T cells in long-lasting Graves disease. In TCRdb, the multiplex PCR reads were re-called with MiXCR into one record per CDR3 protein. The sample has about 620,000 distinct CDR3 sequences, 16% seen once; the top ten hold under 20%. The same data also went into a second study, on T cells in Graves' hyperthyroidism and ophthalmopathy.

Sequencing used peripheral blood mononuclear cells (PBMCs), obtained at new diagnosis, from a patient treated with antithyroid drugs. The receptors derive from a woman younger than 45 with Graves disease. CDR3s include the opening cysteine and the closing phenylalanine or tryptophan. D genes are given only for firm matches. Only part of the rows carry a size: once, few, many, or a class if the clone is expanded.

v_gene: TRBV18
d_gene: NA
abundance: NA
j_gene: TRBJ1-4
CDR3nt: TGTGCCAGCTCCCGGGACATTTCTGAAAAACTGTTTTTT
CDR3aa: CASSRDISEKLFF

v_gene: TRBV6-9
d_gene: NA
abundance: NA
j_gene: TRBJ2-5
CDR3nt: TGTGCCAGCAGTTACGCGGGGTCCGGGGAGACCCAGTACTTC
CDR3aa: CASSYAGSGETQYF

v_gene: TRBV7-9
d_gene: NA
abundance: few
j_gene: TRBJ1-2
CDR3nt: TGTGCCAGCAGCCGCGGGGCCAGGCCCTATGGCTACACCTTC
CDR3aa: CASSRGARPYGYTF

v_gene: TRBV7-9
d_gene: NA
abundance: NA
j_gene: TRBJ1-3
CDR3nt: TGTGCCAGCAGCGCCCCGCAGAACACCATATATTTT
CDR3aa: CASSAPQNTIYF

v_gene: TRBV7-9
d_gene: NA
abundance: few
j_gene: TRBJ1-6
CDR3nt: TGTGCCAGCAGTTACCGGGACGGATATAATTCACCCCTCCACTTT
CDR3aa: CASSYRDGYNSPLHF

v_gene: TRBV27
d_gene: TRBD2
abundance: NA
j_gene: TRBJ2-1
CDR3nt: TGTGCCAGCAGTCCGCCCAGACTAGCGGGAGGCAATGAGCAGTTCTTC
CDR3aa: CASSPPRLAGGNEQFF

v_gene: TRBV5-1
d_gene: NA
abundance: once
j_gene: TRBJ1-1
CDR3nt: TGCGCCAGCACCCCCCCGGCAGGGAGAGAAGCTTTCTTT
CDR3aa: CASTPPAGREAFF

v_gene: TRBV28
d_gene: NA
abundance: many
j_gene: TRBJ1-1
CDR3nt: TGTGCCAGCAGGCCGCGGAACTTGAACACTGAAGCTTTCTTT
CDR3aa: CASRPRNLNTEAFF

v_gene: TRBV5-1
d_gene: TRBD2
abundance: NA
j_gene: TRBJ2-2
CDR3nt: TGCGCCAGCAGGGGACTAGCGGAGGACACCGGGGAGCTGTTTTTT
CDR3aa: CASRGLAEDTGELFF

v_gene: TRBV6-1
d_gene: NA
abundance: few
j_gene: TRBJ2-7
CDR3nt: TGTGCCAGCAAAGAGGGACCGGCAGGCTACGAGCAGTACTTC
CDR3aa: CASKEGPAGYEQYF

v_gene: TRBV28
d_gene: NA
abundance: once
j_gene: TRBJ1-5
CDR3nt: TGTGCCAGCAGTTTCTATCCTCAGCCCCAGCATTTT
CDR3aa: CASSFYPQPQHF

v_gene: TRBV9
d_gene: NA
abundance: NA
j_gene: TRBJ2-2
CDR3nt: TGTGCCAGCAGCGTAGGACTGGGCGGTACCGGGGAGCTGTTTTTT
CDR3aa: CASSVGLGGTGELFF

v_gene: TRBV20-1
d_gene: NA
abundance: many
j_gene: TRBJ2-7
CDR3nt: TGCAGTGCTAGAGGACTAGTTCCCTACGAGCAGTACTTC
CDR3aa: CSARGLVPYEQYF

v_gene: TRBV18
d_gene: TRBD1
abundance: few
j_gene: TRBJ1-1
CDR3nt: TGTGCCAGCTCACCACTTGGGACAGGGGGCTCCGACACTGAAGCTTTCTTT
CDR3aa: CASSPLGTGGSDTEAFF

v_gene: TRBV20-1
d_gene: TRBD1
abundance: few
j_gene: TRBJ2-1
CDR3nt: TGCAGTGCTGGGGACAGTCCTTCTAAGCCGCAGTTCTTC
CDR3aa: CSAGDSPSKPQFF

v_gene: TRBV12-3/TRBV12-4
d_gene: NA
abundance: many
j_gene: TRBJ2-7
CDR3nt: TGTGCCACCCGGGGGCAGTCCTACGAGCAGTACTTC
CDR3aa: CATRGQSYEQYF

v_gene: TRBV3-1
d_gene: NA
abundance: NA
j_gene: TRBJ2-5
CDR3nt: TGTGCCAGCACCACCAAACGACTAGGCCCCCGAGAGACCCAGTACTTC
CDR3aa: CASTTKRLGPRETQYF